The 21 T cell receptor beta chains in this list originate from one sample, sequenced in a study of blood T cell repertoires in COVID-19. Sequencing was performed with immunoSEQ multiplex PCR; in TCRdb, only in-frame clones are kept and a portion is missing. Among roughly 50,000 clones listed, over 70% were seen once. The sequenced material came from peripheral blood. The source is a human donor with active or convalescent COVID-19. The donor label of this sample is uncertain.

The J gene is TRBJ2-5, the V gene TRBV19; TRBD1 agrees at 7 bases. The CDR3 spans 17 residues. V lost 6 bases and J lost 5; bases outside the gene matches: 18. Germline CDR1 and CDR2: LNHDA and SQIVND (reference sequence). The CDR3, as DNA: TGTGCCAGTAGCCGAGAAAGGATGCAACAGGGGATGGAGACCCAGTACTTC. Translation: CASSRERMQQGMETQYF. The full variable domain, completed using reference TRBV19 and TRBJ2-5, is DGGITQSPKYLFRKEGQNVTLSCEQNLNHDAMYWYRQDPGQGLRLIYYSQIVNDFQKGDIAEGYSVSREKKESFPLTVTSAQKNPTAFYLCASSRERMQQGMETQYFGPGTRLLVL.

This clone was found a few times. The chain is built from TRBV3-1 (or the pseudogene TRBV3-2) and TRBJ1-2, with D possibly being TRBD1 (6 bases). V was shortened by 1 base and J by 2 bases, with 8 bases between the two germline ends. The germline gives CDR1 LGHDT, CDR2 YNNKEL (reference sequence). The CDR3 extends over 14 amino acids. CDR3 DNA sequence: TGTGCCAGCAGCCAAGGGGGGCGCAACTATGGCTACACCTTC. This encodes CASSQGGRNYGYTF.

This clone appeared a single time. The CDR3 protein is CARGLAGGPGETQYF. DNA for the CDR3: TGTGCCAGAGGACTAGCGGGAGGGCCGGGGGAGACCCAGTACTTC. The chain joins TRBV5-3 to TRBJ2-5, with TRBD2 matching 15 bases. TRBV5-3 is reported as an ORF; its role is uncertain. J lost 5 bases, V lost 7 bases, and 6 bases had no gene match. The CDR3 extends over 15 amino acids.

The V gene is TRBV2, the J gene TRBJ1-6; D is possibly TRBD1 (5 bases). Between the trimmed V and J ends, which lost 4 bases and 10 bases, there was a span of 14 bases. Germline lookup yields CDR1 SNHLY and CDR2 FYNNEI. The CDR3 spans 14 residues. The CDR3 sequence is CASSAEQAGSPLHF. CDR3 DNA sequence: TGTGCCAGCAGTGCAGAACAGGCAGGATCACCCCTCCACTTT. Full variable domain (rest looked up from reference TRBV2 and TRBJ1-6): EPEVTQTPSHQVTQMGQEVILRCVPISNHLYFYWYRQILGQKVEFLVSFYNNEISEKSEIFDDQFSVERPDGSNFTLKIRSTKLEDSAMYFCASSAEQAGSPLHFGNGTRLTVT.

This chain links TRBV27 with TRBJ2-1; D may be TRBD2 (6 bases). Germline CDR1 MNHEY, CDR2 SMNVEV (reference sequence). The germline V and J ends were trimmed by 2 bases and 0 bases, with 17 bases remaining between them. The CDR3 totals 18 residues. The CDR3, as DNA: TGTGCCAGCAGTTTAAGAATCCCCCTAGCGCACTCCTACAATGAGCAGTTCTTC. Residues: CASSLRIPLAHSYNEQFF.

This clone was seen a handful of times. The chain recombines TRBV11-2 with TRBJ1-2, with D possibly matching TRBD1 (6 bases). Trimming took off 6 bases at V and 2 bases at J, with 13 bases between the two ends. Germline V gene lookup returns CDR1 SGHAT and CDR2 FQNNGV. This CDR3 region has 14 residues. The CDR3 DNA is TGTGCCAGCAGTTTGACAGGCGGAAACTATGGCTACACCTTC. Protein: CASSLTGGNYGYTF.

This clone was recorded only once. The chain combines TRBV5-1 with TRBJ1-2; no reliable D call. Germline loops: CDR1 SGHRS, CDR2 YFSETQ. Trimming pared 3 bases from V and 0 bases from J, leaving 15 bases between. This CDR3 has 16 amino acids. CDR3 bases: TGCGCCAGCAGCTGGACGGGAGACGGTCCTAACTATGGCTACACCTTC. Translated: CASSWTGDGPNYGYTF. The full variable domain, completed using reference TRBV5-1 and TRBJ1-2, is KAGVTQTPRYLIKTRGQQVTLSCSPISGHRSVSWYQQTPGQGLQFLFEYFSETQRNKGNFPGRFSGRQFSNSRSEMNVSTLELGDSALYLCASSWTGDGPNYGYTFGSGTRLTVV.

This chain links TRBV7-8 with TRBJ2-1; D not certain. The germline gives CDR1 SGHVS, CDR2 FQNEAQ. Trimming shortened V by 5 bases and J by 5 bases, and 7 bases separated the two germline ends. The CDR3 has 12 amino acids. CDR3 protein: CASSLRNNEQFF. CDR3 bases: TGTGCCAGCAGCCTCCGTAACAATGAGCAGTTCTTC. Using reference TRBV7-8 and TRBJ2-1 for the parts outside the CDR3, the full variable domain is GAGVSQSPRYKVAKRGQDVALRCDPISGHVSLFWYQQALGQGPEFLTYFQNEAQLDKSGLPSDRFFAERPEGSVSTLKIQRTQQEDSAVYLCASSLRNNEQFFGPGTRLTVL.

Written as DNA, the CDR3 is TGTGCCAGCAGCGCCCCGACAGGGACCGGGGAGCTGTTTTTT. Protein: CASSAPTGTGELFF. This chain joins TRBV21-1 and TRBJ2-2; TRBD1 is the table's D call and was not checked against the DNA. TRBV21-1 corresponds to a pseudogene. This CDR3 is 14 amino acids long.

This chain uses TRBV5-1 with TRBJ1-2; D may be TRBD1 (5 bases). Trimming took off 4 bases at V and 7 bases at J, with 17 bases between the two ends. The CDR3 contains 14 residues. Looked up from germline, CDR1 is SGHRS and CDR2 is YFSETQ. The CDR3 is CASSPEPGRSGYTF. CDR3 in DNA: TGCGCCAGCAGCCCGGAACCAGGGAGGAGTGGCTACACCTTC.

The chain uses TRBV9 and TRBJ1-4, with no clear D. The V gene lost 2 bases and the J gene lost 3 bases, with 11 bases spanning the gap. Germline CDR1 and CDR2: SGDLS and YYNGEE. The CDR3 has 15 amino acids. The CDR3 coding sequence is TGTGCCAGCAGCGTGGGCGCTTCGTCTAATGAAAAACTGTTTTTT. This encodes CASSVGASSNEKLFF.

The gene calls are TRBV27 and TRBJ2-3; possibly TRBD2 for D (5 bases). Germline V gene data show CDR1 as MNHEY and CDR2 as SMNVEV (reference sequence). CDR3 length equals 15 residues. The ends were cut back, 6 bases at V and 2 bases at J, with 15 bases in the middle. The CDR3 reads CASSGRGRATDTQYF. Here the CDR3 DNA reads TGTGCCAGCAGCGGGCGAGGGCGGGCCACAGATACGCAGTATTTT.

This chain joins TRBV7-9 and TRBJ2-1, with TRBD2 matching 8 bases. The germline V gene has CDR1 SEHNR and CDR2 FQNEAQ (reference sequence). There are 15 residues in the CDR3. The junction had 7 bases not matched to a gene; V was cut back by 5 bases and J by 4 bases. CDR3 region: CASSRAGLGYNEQFF. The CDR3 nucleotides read TGTGCCAGCAGCCGCGCGGGACTAGGGTACAATGAGCAGTTCTTC.

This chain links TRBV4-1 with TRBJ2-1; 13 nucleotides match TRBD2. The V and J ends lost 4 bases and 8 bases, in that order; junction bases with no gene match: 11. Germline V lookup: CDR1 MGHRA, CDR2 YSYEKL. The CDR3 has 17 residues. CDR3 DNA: TGCGCCAGCAGCCTCCCCAGGACTAGCGGGAGTGAGTATGAGCAGTTCTTC. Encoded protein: CASSLPRTSGSEYEQFF.

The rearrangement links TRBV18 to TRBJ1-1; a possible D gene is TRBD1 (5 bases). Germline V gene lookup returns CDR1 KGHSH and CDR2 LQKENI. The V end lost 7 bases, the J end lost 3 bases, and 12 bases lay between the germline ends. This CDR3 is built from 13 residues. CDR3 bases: TGTGCCAGCTTGGGGGGTCGGGACACTGAAGCTTTCTTT. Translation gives CASLGGRDTEAFF.

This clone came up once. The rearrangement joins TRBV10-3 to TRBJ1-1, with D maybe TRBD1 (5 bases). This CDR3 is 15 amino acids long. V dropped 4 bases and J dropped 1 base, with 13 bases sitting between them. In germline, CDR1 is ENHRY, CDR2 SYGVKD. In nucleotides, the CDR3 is TGTGCCATCAGTGGAAGGGCAGGGCAGAACACTGAAGCTTTCTTT. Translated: CAISGRAGQNTEAFF.

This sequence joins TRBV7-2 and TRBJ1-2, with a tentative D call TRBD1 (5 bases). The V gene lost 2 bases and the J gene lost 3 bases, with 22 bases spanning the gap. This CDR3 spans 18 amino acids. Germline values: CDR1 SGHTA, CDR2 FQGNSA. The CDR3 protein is CASSLTSPRAGTDYGYTF. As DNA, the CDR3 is TGTGCCAGCAGCTTAACAAGCCCCAGGGCAGGCACTGACTATGGCTACACCTTC.

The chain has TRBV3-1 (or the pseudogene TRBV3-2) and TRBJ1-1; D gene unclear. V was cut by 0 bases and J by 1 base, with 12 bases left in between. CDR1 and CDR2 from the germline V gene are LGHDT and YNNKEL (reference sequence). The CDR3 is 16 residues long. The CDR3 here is CASSQDRLLANTEAFF. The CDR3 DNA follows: TGTGCCAGCAGCCAAGATCGCCTCCTGGCGAACACTGAAGCTTTCTTT.

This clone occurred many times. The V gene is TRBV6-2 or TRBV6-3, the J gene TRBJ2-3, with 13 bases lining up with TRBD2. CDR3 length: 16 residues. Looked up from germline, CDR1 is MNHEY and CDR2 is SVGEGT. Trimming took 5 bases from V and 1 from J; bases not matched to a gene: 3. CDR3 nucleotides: TGTGCCAGCAGTGGGGGACTAGCGGGACGCACAGATACGCAGTATTTT. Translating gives CASSGGLAGRTDTQYF.

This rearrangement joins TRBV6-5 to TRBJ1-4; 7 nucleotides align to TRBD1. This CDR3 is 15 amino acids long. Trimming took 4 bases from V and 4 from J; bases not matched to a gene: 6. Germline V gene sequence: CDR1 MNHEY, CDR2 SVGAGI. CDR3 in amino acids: CASSWPDRNNEKLFF. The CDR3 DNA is TGTGCCAGCAGTTGGCCGGACAGGAATAATGAAAAACTGTTTTTT.

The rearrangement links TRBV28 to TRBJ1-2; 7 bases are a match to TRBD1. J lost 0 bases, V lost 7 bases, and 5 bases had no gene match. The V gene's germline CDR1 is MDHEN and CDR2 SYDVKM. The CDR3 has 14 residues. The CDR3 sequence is CASTPGTANYGYTF. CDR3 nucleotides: TGTGCCAGCACCCCCGGGACAGCTAACTATGGCTACACCTTC.